The source of this T cell receptor beta chain is a study of T cell responses to AZD1222 COVID-19 vaccine. V lost 8 bases and J 0 bases, leaving 11 bases between the germline ends. Germline CDR1 SGHAT, CDR2 FQNNGV. CDR3 length equals 14 residues. The protocol was immunoSEQ multiplex PCR, while the TCRdb copy is restricted to in-frame clones and leaves out a portion. The sample contains 200,000 or so clones, 85% to 95% of which appear only once. This clone was seen only once. This material consisted of peripheral blood, taken on day 0 of AZD1222 vaccination. V is TRBV11-2 and J is TRBJ1-3, with TRBD1 as a possible D gene (6 bases). The source is an adult in good health. The CDR3 region is CASSGARSGNTIYF. The CDR3 nucleotides are TGTGCCAGCTCGGGGGCTCGCTCTGGAAACACCATATATTTT. The full variable domain, completed using reference TRBV11-2 and TRBJ1-3, is EAGVAQSPRYKIIEKRQSVAFWCNPISGHATLYWYQQILGQGPKLLIQFQNNGVVDDSQLPKDRFSAERLKGVDSTLKIQPAKLEDSAVYLCASSGARSGNTIYFGEGSWLTVV.